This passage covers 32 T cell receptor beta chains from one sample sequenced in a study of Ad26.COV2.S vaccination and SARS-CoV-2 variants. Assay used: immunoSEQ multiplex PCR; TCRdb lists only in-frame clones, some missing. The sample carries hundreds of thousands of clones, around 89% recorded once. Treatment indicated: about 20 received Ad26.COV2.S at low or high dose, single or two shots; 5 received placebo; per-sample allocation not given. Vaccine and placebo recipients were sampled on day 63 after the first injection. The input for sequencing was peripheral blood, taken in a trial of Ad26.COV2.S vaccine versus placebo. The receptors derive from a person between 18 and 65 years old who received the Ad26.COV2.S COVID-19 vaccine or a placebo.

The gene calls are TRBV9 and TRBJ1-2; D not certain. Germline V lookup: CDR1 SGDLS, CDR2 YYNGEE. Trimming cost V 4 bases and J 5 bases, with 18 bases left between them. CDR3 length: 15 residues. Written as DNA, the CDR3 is TGTGCCAGCAGCTCCCAGATGGGCCTGCGTTATGGCTACACCTTC. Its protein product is CASSSQMGLRYGYTF.

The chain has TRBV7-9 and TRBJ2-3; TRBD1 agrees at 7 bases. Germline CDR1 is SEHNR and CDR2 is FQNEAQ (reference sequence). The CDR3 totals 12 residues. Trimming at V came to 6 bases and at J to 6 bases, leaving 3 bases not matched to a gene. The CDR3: CASSPDRDTQYF. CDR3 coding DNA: TGTGCCAGCAGTCCGGACAGGGATACGCAGTATTTT. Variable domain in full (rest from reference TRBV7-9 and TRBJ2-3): DTGVSQNPRHKITKRGQNVTFRCDPISEHNRLYWYRQTLGQGPEFLTYFQNEAQLEKSRLLSDRFSAERPKGSFSTLEIQRTEQGDSAMYLCASSPDRDTQYFGPGTRLTVL.

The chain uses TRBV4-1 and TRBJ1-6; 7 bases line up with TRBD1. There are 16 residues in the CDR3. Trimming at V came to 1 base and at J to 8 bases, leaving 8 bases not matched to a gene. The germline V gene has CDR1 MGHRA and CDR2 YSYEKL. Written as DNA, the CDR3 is TGCGCCAGCAGCCAAGGCCACACAGGGGAATATTCACCCCTCCACTTT. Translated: CASSQGHTGEYSPLHF.

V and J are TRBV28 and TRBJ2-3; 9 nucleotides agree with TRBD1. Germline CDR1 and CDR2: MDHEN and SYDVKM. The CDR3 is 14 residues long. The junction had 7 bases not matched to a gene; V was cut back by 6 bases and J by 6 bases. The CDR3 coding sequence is TGTGCCAGCAGCCCCGACAGGGGGTTTGATACGCAGTATTTT. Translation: CASSPDRGFDTQYF.

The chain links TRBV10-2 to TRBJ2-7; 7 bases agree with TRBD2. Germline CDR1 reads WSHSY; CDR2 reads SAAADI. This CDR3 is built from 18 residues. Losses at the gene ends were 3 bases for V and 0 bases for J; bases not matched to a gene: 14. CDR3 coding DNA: TGCGCCAGCAGTGATTCAAGTCGGCCTAGCGGAAGCTCCTACGAGCAGTACTTC. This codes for CASSDSSRPSGSSYEQYF.

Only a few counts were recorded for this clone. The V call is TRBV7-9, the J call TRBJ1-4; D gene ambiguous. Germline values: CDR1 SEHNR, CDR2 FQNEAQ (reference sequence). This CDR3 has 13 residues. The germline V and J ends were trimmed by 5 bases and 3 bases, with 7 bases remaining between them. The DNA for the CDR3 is TGTGCCAGCAGCCTCCAGTCTAATGAAAAACTGTTTTTT. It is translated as CASSLQSNEKLFF.

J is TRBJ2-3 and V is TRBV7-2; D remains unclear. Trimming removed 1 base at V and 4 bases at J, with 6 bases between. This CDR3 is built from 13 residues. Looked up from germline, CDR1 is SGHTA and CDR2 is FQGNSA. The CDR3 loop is CASSLDAADTQYF. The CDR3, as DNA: TGTGCCAGCAGCTTAGACGCTGCAGATACGCAGTATTTT.

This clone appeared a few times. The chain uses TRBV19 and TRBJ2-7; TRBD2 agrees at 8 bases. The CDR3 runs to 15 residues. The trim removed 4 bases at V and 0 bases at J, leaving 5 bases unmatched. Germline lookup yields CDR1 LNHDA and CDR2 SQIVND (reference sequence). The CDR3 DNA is TGTGCCAGTAGTACCGGACTAGCCCGCTCCTACGAGCAGTACTTC. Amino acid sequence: CASSTGLARSYEQYF.

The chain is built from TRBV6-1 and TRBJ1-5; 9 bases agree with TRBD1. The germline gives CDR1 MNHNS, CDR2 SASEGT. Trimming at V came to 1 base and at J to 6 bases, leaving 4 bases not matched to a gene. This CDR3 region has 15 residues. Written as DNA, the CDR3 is TGTGCCAGCAGTGAAGGGGACAGGGACATTCAGCCCCAGCATTTT. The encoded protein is CASSEGDRDIQPQHF.

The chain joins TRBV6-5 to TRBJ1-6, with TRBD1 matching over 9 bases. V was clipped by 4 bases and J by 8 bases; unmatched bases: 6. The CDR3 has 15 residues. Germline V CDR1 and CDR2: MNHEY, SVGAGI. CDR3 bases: TGTGCCAGCAGTTCGACGGGACAGGGACATTCACCCCTCCACTTT. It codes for CASSSTGQGHSPLHF.

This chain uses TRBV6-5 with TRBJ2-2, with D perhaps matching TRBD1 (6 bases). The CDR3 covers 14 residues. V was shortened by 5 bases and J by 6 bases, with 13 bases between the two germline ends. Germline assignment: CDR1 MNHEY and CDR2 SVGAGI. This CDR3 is CASSLYRGSGELFF. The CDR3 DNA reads TGTGCCAGCAGTCTATATAGGGGGTCCGGGGAGCTGTTTTTT.

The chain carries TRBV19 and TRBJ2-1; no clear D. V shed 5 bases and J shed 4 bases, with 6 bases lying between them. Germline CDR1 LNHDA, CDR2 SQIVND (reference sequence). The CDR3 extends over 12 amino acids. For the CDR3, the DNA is TGTGCCAGTAGTGGGCAATACAATGAGCAGTTCTTC. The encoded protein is CASSGQYNEQFF.

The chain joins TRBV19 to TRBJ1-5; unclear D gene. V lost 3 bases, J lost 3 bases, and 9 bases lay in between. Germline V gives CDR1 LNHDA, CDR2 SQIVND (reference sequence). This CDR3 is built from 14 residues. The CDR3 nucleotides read TGTGCCAGTAGTATCGTAACGATCAATCAGCCCCAGCATTTT. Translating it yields CASSIVTINQPQHF.

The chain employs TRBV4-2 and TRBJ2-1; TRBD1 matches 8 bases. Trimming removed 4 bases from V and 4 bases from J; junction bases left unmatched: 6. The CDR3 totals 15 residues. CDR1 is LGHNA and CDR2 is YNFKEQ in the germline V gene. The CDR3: CASSPGTGGYNEQFF. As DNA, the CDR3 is TGTGCCAGCAGCCCGGGGACAGGAGGTTACAATGAGCAGTTCTTC.

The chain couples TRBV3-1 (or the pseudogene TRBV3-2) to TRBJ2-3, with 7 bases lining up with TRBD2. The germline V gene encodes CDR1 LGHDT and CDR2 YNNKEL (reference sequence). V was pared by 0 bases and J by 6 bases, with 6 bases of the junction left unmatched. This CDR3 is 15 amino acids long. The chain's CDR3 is CASSQDTGREDTQYF. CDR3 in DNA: TGTGCCAGCAGCCAAGATACGGGGAGGGAGGATACGCAGTATTTT.

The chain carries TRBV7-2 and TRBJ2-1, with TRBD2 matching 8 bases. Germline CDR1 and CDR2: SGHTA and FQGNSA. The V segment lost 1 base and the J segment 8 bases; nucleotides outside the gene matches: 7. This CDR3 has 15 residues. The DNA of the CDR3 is TGTGCCAGCAGCTTAGGCCAGCCGGGGGGGGATGAGCAGTTCTTC. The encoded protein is CASSLGQPGGDEQFF.

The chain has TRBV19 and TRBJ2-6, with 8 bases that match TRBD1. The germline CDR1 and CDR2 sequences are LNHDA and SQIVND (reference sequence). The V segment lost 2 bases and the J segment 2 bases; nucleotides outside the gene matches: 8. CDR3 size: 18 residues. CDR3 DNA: TGTGCCAGTAGTATAATGGGCAGGGGGCCCACTGGGGCCAACGTCCTGACTTTC. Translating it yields CASSIMGRGPTGANVLTF.

The CDR3 loop is CASSGGQGNYEQYF. CDR3 nucleotides: TGTGCCAGTTCTGGGGGGCAGGGAAACTACGAGCAGTACTTC. This chain links TRBV27 with TRBJ2-7; D possibly uses TRBD1 or TRBD2 (6 bases each). Looked up from germline, CDR1 is MNHEY and CDR2 is SMNVEV (reference sequence). V lost 9 bases and J 3 bases, leaving 18 bases between the germline ends. This CDR3 has 14 amino acids.

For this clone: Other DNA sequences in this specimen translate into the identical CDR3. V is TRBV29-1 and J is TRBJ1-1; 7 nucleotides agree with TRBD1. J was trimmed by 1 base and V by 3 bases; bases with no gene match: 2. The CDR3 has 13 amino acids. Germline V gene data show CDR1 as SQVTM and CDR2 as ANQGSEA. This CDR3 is CSVDRGGNTEAFF. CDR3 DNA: TGCAGCGTTGACAGGGGGGGGAACACTGAAGCTTTCTTT.

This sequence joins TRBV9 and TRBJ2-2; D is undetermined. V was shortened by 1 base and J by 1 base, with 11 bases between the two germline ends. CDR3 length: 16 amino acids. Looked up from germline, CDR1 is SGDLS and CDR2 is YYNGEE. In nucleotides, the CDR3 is TGTGCCAGCAGCGTATCGCAAACTGAGAACACCGGGGAGCTGTTTTTT. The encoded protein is CASSVSQTENTGELFF.

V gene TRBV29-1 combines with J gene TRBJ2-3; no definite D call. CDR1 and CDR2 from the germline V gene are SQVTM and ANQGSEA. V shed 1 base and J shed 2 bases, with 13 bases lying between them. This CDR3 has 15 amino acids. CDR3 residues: CSVEVLRFHTDTQYF. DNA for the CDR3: TGCAGCGTTGAAGTTCTTAGGTTTCACACAGATACGCAGTATTTT.

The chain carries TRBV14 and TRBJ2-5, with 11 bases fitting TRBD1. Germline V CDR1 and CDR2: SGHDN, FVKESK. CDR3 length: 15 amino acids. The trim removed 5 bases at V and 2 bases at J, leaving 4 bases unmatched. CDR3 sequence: CASSTRDRGQETQYF. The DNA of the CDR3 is TGTGCCAGCAGCACCCGGGACAGGGGGCAAGAGACCCAGTACTTC. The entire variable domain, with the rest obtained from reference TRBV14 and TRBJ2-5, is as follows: EAGVTQFPSHSVIEKGQTVTLRCDPISGHDNLYWYRRVMGKEIKFLLHFVKESKQDESGMPNNRFLAERTGGTYSTLKVQPAELEDSGVYFCASSTRDRGQETQYFGPGTRLLVL.

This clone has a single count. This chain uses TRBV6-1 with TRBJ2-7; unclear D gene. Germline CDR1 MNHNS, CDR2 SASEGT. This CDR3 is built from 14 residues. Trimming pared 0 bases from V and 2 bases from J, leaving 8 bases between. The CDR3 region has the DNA TGTGCCAGCAGTGAAGCCCCGTCGGCCTACGAGCAGTACTTC. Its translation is CASSEAPSAYEQYF.

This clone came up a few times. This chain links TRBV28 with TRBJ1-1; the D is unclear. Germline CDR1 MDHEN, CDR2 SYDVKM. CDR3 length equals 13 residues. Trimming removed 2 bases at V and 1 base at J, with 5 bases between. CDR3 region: CASSLRRNTEAFF. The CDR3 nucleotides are TGTGCCAGCAGTTTACGTAGGAACACTGAAGCTTTCTTT.

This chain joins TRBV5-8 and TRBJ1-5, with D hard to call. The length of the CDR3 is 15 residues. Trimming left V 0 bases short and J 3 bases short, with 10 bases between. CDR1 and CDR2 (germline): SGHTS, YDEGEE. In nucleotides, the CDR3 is TGTGCCAGCAGCTTGGGAACCGTTTTCAATCAGCCCCAGCATTTT. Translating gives CASSLGTVFNQPQHF.

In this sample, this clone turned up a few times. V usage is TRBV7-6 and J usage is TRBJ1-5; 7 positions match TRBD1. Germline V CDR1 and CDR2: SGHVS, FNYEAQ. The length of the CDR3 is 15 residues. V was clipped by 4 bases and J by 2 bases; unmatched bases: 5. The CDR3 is CASSSSGGGNQPQHF. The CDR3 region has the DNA TGTGCCAGCAGCTCCTCAGGGGGTGGCAATCAGCCCCAGCATTTT.

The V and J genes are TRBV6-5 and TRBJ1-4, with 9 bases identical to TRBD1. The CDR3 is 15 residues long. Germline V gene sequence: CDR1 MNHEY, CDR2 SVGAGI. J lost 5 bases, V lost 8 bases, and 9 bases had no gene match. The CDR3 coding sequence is TGTGCCAGCGCCCTTGCGGGACAGGGAAATGAAAAACTGTTTTTT. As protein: CASALAGQGNEKLFF.

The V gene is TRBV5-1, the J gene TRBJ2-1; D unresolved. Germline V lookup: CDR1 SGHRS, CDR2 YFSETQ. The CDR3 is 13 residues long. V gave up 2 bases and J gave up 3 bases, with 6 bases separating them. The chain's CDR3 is CASSFRGYNEQFF. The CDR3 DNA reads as TGCGCCAGCAGCTTCCGCGGCTACAATGAGCAGTTCTTC.

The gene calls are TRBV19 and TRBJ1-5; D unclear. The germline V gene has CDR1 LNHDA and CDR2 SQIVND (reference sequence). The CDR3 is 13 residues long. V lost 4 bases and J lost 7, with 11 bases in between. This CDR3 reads CASSRRVGQPQHF. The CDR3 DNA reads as TGTGCCAGTAGTAGGAGGGTTGGACAGCCCCAGCATTTT.

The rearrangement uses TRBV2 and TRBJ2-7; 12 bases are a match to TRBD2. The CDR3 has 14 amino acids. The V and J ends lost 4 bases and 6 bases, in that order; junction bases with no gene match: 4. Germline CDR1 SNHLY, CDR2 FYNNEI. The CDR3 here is CASSGTSGTSEQYF. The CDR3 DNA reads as TGTGCCAGCAGTGGGACTAGCGGGACTAGCGAGCAGTACTTC.

The CDR3 here is CASSLVVTSGRVDEQFF. CDR3 DNA sequence: TGTGCCAGCAGCTTAGTGGTCACTAGCGGGAGGGTCGATGAGCAGTTCTTC. This chain uses TRBV11-2 with TRBJ2-1; 13 bases line up with TRBD2. This CDR3 has 17 residues. The V gene's germline CDR1 is SGHAT and CDR2 FQNNGV. Unmatched junction bases numbered 8, after V lost 1 base and J lost 8 bases.

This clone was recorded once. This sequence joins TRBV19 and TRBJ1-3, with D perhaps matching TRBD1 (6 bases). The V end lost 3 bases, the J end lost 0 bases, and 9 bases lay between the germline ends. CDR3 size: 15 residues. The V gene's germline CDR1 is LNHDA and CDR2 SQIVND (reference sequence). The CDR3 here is CASSMGRGSGNTIYF. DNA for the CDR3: TGTGCCAGTAGTATGGGCAGGGGCTCTGGAAACACCATATATTTT.